A selection of T cell receptor beta chains follows, all from one sample in a study of OX40 agonist ivuxolimab in advanced cancers. Clones were sequenced by immunoSEQ multiplex PCR, and TCRdb holds only the in-frame ones, with some missing. In the table there are about 53,000 clones, 84% of which are singletons. The specimen comprised CD4+ or CD8+ T cells sorted from blood, sampled in a trial of the OX40 agonist ivuxolimab. The receptors here all came from an adult with an advanced solid tumor such as melanoma, head and neck, liver or kidney cancer. CDR3s include the opening cysteine and the closing phenylalanine or tryptophan. The D gene is left open where the match is weak. Where a row states a size, it is once, few, many or the class of an expanded clone; other rows omit it.

D gene,J gene,clone size,V gene,CDR3 DNA,CDR3 protein
TRBD1,TRBJ1-5,.,TRBV5-4,TGTGCCAGCAGCCCAGCCGGGACAGGGGGCTTCAATCAGCCCCAGCATTTT,CASSPAGTGGFNQPQHF
.,TRBJ2-2,.,TRBV11-2,TGTGCCAGCACCCTAGGACTTCTTACCGGGGAGCTGTTTTTT,CASTLGLLTGELFF
TRBD2,TRBJ2-7,.,TRBV5-6,TGTGCCAGCAGCCCGGAACCGACTAGCGGGAGTCTCTACGAGCAGTACTTC,CASSPEPTSGSLYEQYF
.,TRBJ2-5,.,TRBV28,TGTGCCAGCAGTTTTGGAGAGACCCAGTACTTC,CASSFGETQYF
.,TRBJ2-5,.,TRBV5-4,TGTGCCAGCTCACTAGAGCTGGAGACCCAGTACTTC,CASSLELETQYF
.,TRBJ1-6,.,TRBV6-4,TGTGCCAGCAGAAGGGAGGATTCCTATAATTCACCCCTCCACTTT,CASRREDSYNSPLHF
TRBD2,TRBJ2-5,.,TRBV29-1,TGCAGCGTTGGTTATAGCGGGAGCGAGACCCAGTACTTC,CSVGYSGSETQYF
.,TRBJ2-1,once,TRBV7-2,TGTGCCAGCAGCTCGGAGGGCCGGACGGCCTACAATGAGCAGTTCTTC,CASSSEGRTAYNEQFF
TRBD1,TRBJ1-5,once,TRBV27,TGTGCCAGCAGTTTAACGGCCAGGGGGTATTCGAGGGGGAATAGCAATCAGCCCCAGCATTTT,CASSLTARGYSRGNSNQPQHF
TRBD1,TRBJ1-2,.,TRBV25-1,TGTGCCAGCAGGAAGGAAGGGACAGCTGGCTACACCTTC,CASRKEGTAGYTF
.,TRBJ2-7,.,TRBV2,TGTGCCAGCAGTGAAGGTAGCGCAATGTCCTACGAGCAGTACTTC,CASSEGSAMSYEQYF
.,TRBJ1-2,few,TRBV6-5,TGTGCCAGCAGAGAGGGTGGCTATGGCTACACCTTC,CASREGGYGYTF
TRBD2,TRBJ2-3,.,TRBV5-4,TGTGCCAGCAGCATACCGGGACTAGCGGCGAGGGGTACGCAGTATTTT,CASSIPGLAARGTQYF
TRBD2,TRBJ2-2,.,TRBV5-1,TGCGCCAGCAGCACAGGACTAGCGGGAGCCTCCACCGGGGAGCTGTTTTTT,CASSTGLAGASTGELFF
TRBD1,TRBJ2-1,.,TRBV7-9,TGTGCCAGCAGCCCCTGGACAGGTACTAATGAGCAGTTCTTC,CASSPWTGTNEQFF
.,TRBJ2-2,.,TRBV21-1,TGTGCCAGCAGCAGTCCCGGGACTAGCGGGAGCGGGACCGGGGAGCTGTTTTTT,CASSSPGTSGSGTGELFF
.,TRBJ2-2,.,TRBV2,TGTGCCAGCAGTGAAGATGGGGGCGGGGAGCTGTTTTTT,CASSEDGGGELFF
TRBD1,TRBJ2-7,.,TRBV6-6,TGTGCCAGCAGTTACTCAGGACAGGGACAATCCTACGAGCAGTACTTC,CASSYSGQGQSYEQYF
.,TRBJ1-1,.,TRBV19,TGTGCCAGTAGCCCGATGCGGGGTAACACTGAAGCTTTCTTT,CASSPMRGNTEAFF
TRBD1,TRBJ2-3,.,TRBV7-9,TGTGCCAGCAGCTTGACAGGGGGAATTGGCACAGATACGCAGTATTTT,CASSLTGGIGTDTQYF
.,TRBJ2-1,.,TRBV11-2,TGTGCCAGCAGCTTCGATCGCTCCTACAATGAGCAGTTCTTC,CASSFDRSYNEQFF
TRBD1,TRBJ1-2,once,TRBV30,TGTGCCTGGAAATTACAGGGGGCGCAAGGCTACACCTTC,CAWKLQGAQGYTF
.,TRBJ1-2,.,TRBV19,TGTGCCAGTAGTATAGGGTTACAGGGACTTAACTATGGCTACACCTTC,CASSIGLQGLNYGYTF
TRBD2,TRBJ2-7,.,TRBV5-1,TGCGCCAGCAGCATGGGACTAGCGGGAGGGCCTGGCAGCCTGAACGAGCAGTACTTC,CASSMGLAGGPGSLNEQYF
.,TRBJ1-2,.,TRBV6-6,TGTGCCAGCGGTCCACGGGGGGCAGGGGAGGACGGCTACACCTTC,CASGPRGAGEDGYTF
.,TRBJ2-5,.,TRBV20-1,TGCAGTGCTAGCCCAAAAGAGACCCAGTACTTC,CSASPKETQYF
.,TRBJ2-5,.,TRBV5-1,TGCGCCAGCACAAACATAAGAAACCAAGAGACCCAGTACTTC,CASTNIRNQETQYF
TRBD2,TRBJ2-2,.,TRBV7-2,TGTGCCAGCAGCTCCAGGACTAGCGGGAGGGCCGAAACCGGGGAGCTGTTTTTT,CASSSRTSGRAETGELFF
.,TRBJ1-5,.,TRBV6-5,TGTGCCAGCAGTTACGGACTCAAGAGCAATCAGCCCCAGCATTTT,CASSYGLKSNQPQHF
.,TRBJ1-4,once,TRBV21-1,TGTGCCAGCAGCAACACTGGGTCGGAAAAACTGTTTTTT,CASSNTGSEKLFF
TRBD2,TRBJ2-7,once,TRBV18,TGTGCCAGCTCACCCGGACTAGCAAACGAGCAGTACTTC,CASSPGLANEQYF
.,TRBJ2-1,.,TRBV5-4,TGTGCCAGCAGCTCCGGGTCTGTGTTATGGATTGTACACGATGAGCAGTTCTTC,CASSSGSVLWIVHDEQFF
.,TRBJ2-1,.,TRBV5-1,TGCGCCAGCAGCTCTTCCGGATCCTTCCGAAACAATGAGCAGTTCTTC,CASSSSGSFRNNEQFF
TRBD2,TRBJ2-2,.,TRBV28,TGTGCCAGCAGTTCCTTGGGGCTAGCGGGAGGGACCGGGGAGCTGTTTTTT,CASSSLGLAGGTGELFF
.,TRBJ2-7,.,TRBV10-3,TGTGCCATCAGTGACAGTTACGAGCAGTACTTC,CAISDSYEQYF
.,TRBJ2-7,.,TRBV29-1,TGCAGCGCCGGTGGGGAATACGAGCAGTACTTC,CSAGGEYEQYF
TRBD2,TRBJ2-3,.,TRBV4-1,TGCGCCAGCAGCCAAGATCCTAGCGGGAGCACAGATACGCAGTATTTT,CASSQDPSGSTDTQYF